This T cell receptor beta chain was captured by sequencing in a study of CD8 T cells in ankylosing spondylitis. This clonotype was found a few times. Using its own MiXCR run on the 5' RACE reads, TCRdb lists one record per CDR3 protein. This table holds fewer than 25,000 distinct CDR3 sequences, over 10% found once. Germline CDR1 reads MNHNY; CDR2 reads SVGAGI (reference sequence). This CDR3 spans 14 amino acids. V was cut by 2 bases and J by 8 bases, with 12 bases left in between. The V call is TRBV6-6, the J call TRBJ1-4, with D perhaps TRBD1 (6 bases). The sequence was collected from a male donor with ankylosing spondylitis or in good health (not recorded which). The sample comprised blood. CDR3 in DNA: TGTGCCAGCAGTTACAGGGGGGTGCGGGAAAAACTGTTTTTT. This codes for CASSYRGVREKLFF.